The T cell receptor beta chain under discussion was sequenced for a study of neurological immune-mediated disorders. Overall study findings and caveats: Multiple sclerosis, the disease with the least TCR clonal expansion, fell below healthy controls, whereas HTLV-1-associated myelopathy showed the most. None of the CDR3 amino acid sequences of expanded clones recurred across subjects, suggesting private repertoires in all groups.

This clonotype was counted a few times. What it recognizes is unknown. The CDR3 is 15 amino acids. The germline gives CDR1 SGHRS, CDR2 YFSETQ. V lost 4 bases and J lost 5; bases outside the gene matches: 11. Time point of the sample: longitudinal time-point 1 (baseline). Volunteers from a blood bank in Maryland, USA, made up the healthy controls. MiXCR, run by TCRdb on the 5' RACE reads, gives a single entry per CDR3 protein. The profile shows some 49,000 distinct CDR3 sequences, about 9% of them singletons. Sequencing was carried out using PBMCs. The receptor comes from a woman in her thirties or forties in good health. V is TRBV5-1 and J is TRBJ1-1, with 7 bases fitting TRBD1. The CDR3 nucleotides are TGCGCCAGCAGCCGGGGGACAGTGAGGAGTACTGAAGCTTTCTTT. Its protein is CASSRGTVRSTEAFF.